Shown below are 6 T cell receptor beta chains from a single sample sequenced in a study of T cells expressing NK-cell markers. TCRdb reanalyzed the 5' RACE reads, giving one entry per CDR3 protein sequence and no DNA. This repertoire includes hundreds of thousands of distinct CDR3 sequences. Material: blood T cells: a sorted CD56 or NKG2C T cell subset, CD4+ or CD8+ T cells, or bulk PBMC T cells (not recorded which). All receptors come from a woman aged 18 to 75 in good health.

The chain recombines TRBV7-8 with TRBJ1-6. The CDR3 runs 14 residues. CDR1 and CDR2 (germline): SGHVS, FQNEAQ. This CDR3 is CASSETDYNSPLHF.

The CDR3 sequence: CASSLSGQADEQYF. The rearrangement joins TRBV7-3 to TRBJ2-7; TCRdb designates TRBD1, a call that cannot be tested without DNA. The germline V gene has CDR1 SGHTA and CDR2 FQGTGA. The CDR3 covers 14 residues.

The chain has TRBV12-3 or TRBV12-4 and TRBJ2-5; the TRBD2 assignment by TCRdb is unverifiable without DNA. The CDR3 extends over 15 amino acids. The CDR3 loop is CASSLASPGLETQYF.

This chain uses TRBV5-1 with TRBJ2-2. The CDR3 contains 13 residues. Germline lookup yields CDR1 SGHRS and CDR2 YFSETQ. CDR3 sequence: CASSPDRGGELFF.

The chain couples TRBV7-2 to TRBJ1-1; TCRdb returns TRBD1, unconfirmable since there is no DNA. The CDR3 sequence is 16 residues long. Germline assignment: CDR1 SGHTA and CDR2 FQGNSA. CDR3 residues: CASSLARGQGSTEAFF.

V is TRBV18 and J is TRBJ2-7; TCRdb's D gene call, TRBD1, goes unchecked for lack of DNA. This CDR3 has 15 residues. CDR1 is KGHSH and CDR2 is LQKENI in the germline V gene. This chain's CDR3 is CASSPMDILSYEQYF.